This T cell receptor (beta chain) was sequenced during a study of T cell responses to AZD1222 COVID-19 vaccine. Study-level findings and limits: Increases in Spike-specific TCR breadth and depth were seen after two AZD1222 doses.

TCRdb's copy holds only in-frame clones and misses some; the assay was immunoSEQ multiplex PCR. The top ten hold approximately 6.5% of the sample, which has 60,000 to 100,000 clones, under 95% seen once. As concerns this clone: Its antigen is as yet unknown.

CDR1 is SQVTM, CDR2 ANQGSEA, per germline. The CDR3 extends over 12 amino acids. V was shortened by 3 bases and J by 6 bases, with 12 bases between the two germline ends. The source material was peripheral blood, sampled on day 0 of MenACWY control vaccination. V and J are TRBV29-1 and TRBJ2-7; D may be TRBD1 (6 bases). The receptor was derived from an adult in good health. The CDR3 coding sequence is TGCAGCGTTGATCAGGGGATGGGCGAGCAGTACTTC. It specifies CSVDQGMGEQYF.